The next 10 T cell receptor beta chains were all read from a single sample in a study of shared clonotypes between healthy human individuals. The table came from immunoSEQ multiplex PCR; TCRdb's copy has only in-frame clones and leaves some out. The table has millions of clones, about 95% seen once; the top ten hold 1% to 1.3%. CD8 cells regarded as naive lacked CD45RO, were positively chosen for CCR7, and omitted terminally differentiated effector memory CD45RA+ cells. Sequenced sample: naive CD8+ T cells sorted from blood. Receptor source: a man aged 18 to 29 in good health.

In DNA form, the CDR3 reads TGCAGCGTGGGACAGGCCATGAACACTGAAGCTTTCTTT. Its protein product is CSVGQAMNTEAFF. This rearrangement joins TRBV29-1 to TRBJ1-1, with TRBD1 matching over 8 bases. Trimming at V came to 6 bases and at J to 0 bases, leaving 3 bases not matched to a gene. The CDR3 contains 13 residues. Germline values: CDR1 SQVTM, CDR2 ANQGSEA.

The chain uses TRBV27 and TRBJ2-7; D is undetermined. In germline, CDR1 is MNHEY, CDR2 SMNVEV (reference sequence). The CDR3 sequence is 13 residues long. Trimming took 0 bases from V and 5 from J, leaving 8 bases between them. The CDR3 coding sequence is TGTGCCAGCAGTTTATCGACATCCGACGAGCAGTACTTC. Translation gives CASSLSTSDEQYF.

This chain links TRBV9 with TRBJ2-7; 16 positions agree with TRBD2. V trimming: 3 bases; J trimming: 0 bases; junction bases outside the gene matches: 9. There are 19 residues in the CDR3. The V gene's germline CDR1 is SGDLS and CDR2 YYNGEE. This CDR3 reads CASSGTGLAGGESSYEQYF. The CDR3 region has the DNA TGTGCCAGCAGCGGAACGGGACTAGCGGGAGGGGAGAGCTCCTACGAGCAGTACTTC.

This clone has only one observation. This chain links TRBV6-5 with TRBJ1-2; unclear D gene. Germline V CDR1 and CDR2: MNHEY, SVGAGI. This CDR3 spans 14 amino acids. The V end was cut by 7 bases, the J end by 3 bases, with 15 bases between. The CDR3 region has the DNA TGTGCCAGCAAAGGAGAGGGTTCGTACTATGGCTACACCTTC. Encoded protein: CASKGEGSYYGYTF.

CDR3 sequence (DNA): TGTGCCAGCAGCCAGGGACTAGCGGGACCCCTGGGGGAGCAGTACTTC. The encoded protein is CASSQGLAGPLGEQYF. The rearrangement joins TRBV13 to TRBJ2-7, with 13 bases identical to TRBD2. Germline V gene data show CDR1 as PRHDT and CDR2 as FYEKMQ (reference sequence). This CDR3 has 16 residues. V lost 5 bases and J lost 7; bases outside the gene matches: 11.

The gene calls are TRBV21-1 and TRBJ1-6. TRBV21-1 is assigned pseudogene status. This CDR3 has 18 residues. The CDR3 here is CASSRRDSESSYNSPLHF. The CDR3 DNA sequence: TGTGCCAGCAGCAGACGGGACTCTGAGAGCTCCTATAATTCACCCCTCCACTTT.

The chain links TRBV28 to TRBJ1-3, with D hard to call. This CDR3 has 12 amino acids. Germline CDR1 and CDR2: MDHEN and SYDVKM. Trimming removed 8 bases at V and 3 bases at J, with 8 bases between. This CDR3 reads CASGDYGNTIYF. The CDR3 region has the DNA TGTGCCAGCGGAGATTATGGAAACACCATATATTTT.

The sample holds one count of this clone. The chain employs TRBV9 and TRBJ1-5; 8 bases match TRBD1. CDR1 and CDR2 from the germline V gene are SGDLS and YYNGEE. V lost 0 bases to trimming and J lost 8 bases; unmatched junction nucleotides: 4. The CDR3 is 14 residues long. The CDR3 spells CASSVEGQVEPQHF. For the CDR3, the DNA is TGTGCCAGCAGCGTAGAGGGACAGGTCGAGCCCCAGCATTTT.

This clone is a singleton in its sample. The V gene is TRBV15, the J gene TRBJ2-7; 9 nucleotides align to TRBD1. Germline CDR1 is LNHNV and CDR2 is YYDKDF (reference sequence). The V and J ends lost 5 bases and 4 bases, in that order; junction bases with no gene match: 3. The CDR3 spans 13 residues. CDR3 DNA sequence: TGTGCCACCAGCCTTGGACAGGGGTACGAGCAGTACTTC. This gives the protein CATSLGQGYEQYF.

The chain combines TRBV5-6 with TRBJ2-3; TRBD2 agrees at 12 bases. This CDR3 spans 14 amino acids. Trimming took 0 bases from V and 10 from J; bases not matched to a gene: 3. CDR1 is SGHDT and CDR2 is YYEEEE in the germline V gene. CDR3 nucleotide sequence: TGTGCCAGCAGCTTGGAGCTAGCGGGAGGGCCGCAGTATTTT. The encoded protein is CASSLELAGGPQYF.